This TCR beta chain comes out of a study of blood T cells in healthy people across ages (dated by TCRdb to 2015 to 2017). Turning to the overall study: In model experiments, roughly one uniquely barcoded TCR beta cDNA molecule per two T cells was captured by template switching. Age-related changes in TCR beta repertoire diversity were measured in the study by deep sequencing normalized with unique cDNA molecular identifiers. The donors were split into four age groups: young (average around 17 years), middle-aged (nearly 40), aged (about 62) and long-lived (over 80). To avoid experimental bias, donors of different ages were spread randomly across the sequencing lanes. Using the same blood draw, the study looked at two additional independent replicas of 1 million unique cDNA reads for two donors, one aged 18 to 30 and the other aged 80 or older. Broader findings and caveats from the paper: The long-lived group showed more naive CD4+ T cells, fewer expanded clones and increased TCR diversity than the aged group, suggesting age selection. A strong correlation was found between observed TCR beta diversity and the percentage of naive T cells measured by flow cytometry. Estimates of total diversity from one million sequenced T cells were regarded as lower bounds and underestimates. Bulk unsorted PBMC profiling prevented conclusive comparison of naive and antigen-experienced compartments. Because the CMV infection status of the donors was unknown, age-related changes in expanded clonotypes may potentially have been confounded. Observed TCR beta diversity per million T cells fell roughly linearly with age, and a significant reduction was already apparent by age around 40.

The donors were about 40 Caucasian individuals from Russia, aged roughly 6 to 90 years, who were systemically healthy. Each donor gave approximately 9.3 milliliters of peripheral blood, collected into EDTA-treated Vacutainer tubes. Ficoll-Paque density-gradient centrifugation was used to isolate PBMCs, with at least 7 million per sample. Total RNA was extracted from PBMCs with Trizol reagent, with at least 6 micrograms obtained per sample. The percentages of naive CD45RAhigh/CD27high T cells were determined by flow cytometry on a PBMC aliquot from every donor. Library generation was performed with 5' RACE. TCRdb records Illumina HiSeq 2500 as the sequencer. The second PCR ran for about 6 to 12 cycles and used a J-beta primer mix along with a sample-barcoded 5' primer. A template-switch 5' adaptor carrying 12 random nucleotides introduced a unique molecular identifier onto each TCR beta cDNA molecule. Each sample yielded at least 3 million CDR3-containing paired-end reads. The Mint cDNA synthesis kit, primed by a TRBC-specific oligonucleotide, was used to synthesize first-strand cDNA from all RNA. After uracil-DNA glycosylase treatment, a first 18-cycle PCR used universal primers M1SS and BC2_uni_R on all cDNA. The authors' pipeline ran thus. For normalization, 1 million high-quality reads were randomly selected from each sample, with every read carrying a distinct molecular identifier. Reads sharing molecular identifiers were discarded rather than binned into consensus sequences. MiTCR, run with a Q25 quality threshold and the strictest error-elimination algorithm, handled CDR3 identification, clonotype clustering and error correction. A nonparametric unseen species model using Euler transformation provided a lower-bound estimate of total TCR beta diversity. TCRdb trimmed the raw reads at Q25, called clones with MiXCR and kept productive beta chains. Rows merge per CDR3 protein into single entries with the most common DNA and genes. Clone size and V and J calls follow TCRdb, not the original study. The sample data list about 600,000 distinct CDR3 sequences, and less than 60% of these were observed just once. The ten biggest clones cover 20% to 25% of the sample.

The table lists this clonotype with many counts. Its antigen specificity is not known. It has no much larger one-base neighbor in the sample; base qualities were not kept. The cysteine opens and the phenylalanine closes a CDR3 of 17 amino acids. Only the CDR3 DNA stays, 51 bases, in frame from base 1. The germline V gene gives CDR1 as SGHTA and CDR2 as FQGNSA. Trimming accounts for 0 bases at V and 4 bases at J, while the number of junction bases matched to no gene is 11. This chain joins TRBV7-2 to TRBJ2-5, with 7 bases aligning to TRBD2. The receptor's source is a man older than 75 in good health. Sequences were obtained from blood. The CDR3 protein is CASSLARGGSGLETQYF. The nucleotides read TGTGCCAGCAGCTTAGCGCGGGGCGGGAGTGGGTTAGAGACCCAGTACTTC.